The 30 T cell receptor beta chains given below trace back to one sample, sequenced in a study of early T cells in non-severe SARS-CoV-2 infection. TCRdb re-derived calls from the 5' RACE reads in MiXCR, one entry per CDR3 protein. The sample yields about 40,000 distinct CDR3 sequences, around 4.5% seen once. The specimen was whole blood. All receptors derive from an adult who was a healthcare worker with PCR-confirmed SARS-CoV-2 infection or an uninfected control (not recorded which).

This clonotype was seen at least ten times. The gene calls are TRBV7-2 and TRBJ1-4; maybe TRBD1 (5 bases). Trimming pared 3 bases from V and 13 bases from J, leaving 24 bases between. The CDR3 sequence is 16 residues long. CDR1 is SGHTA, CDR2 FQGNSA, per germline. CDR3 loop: CASSLSPGRTQSRLFF. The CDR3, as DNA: TGTGCCAGCAGCTTGTCACCGGGACGAACACAGAGTAGACTGTTTTTT.

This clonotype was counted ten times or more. The CDR3 loop reads CASSGLGARYEQYF. The CDR3 DNA is TGTGCCAGTAGTGGCCTTGGGGCGCGTTACGAGCAGTACTTC. The genes are TRBV19 and TRBJ2-7; a weak D match, TRBD1 (5 bases). The CDR3 spans 14 residues. The germline V and J ends were trimmed by 5 bases and 4 bases, with 15 bases remaining between them. Germline CDR1 is LNHDA and CDR2 is SQIVND (reference sequence).

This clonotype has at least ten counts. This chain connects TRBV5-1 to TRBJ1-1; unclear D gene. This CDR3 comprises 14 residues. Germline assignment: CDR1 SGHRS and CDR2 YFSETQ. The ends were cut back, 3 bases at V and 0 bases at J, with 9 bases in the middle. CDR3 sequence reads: CASSSDGVNTEAFF. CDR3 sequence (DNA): TGCGCCAGCAGCTCGGACGGGGTGAACACTGAAGCTTTCTTT.

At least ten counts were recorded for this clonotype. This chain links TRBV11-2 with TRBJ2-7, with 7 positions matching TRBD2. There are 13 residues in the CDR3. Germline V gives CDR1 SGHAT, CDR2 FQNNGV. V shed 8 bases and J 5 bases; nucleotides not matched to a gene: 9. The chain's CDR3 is CASEVAGTNEQYF. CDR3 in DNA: TGTGCCAGCGAAGTAGCGGGTACCAACGAGCAGTACTTC. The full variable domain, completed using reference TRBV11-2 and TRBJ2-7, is EAGVAQSPRYKIIEKRQSVAFWCNPISGHATLYWYQQILGQGPKLLIQFQNNGVVDDSQLPKDRFSAERLKGVDSTLKIQPAKLEDSAVYLCASEVAGTNEQYFGPGTRLTVT.

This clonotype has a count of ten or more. CDR3 sequence (DNA): TGTGCCAGCAGCTTAGGTCGCACCAACTTCGAGCAGTACTTC. Translation gives CASSLGRTNFEQYF. The gene calls are TRBV7-2 and TRBJ2-7; D is unclear. Deletions cut 1 base from V and 6 bases from J, with 13 bases between. CDR3 length: 14 residues. Germline V gives CDR1 SGHTA, CDR2 FQGNSA. Full variable domain (outside the CDR3, taken from reference TRBV7-2 and TRBJ2-7): GAGVSQSPSNKVTEKGKDVELRCDPISGHTALYWYRQSLGQGLEFLIYFQGNSAPDKSGLPSDRFSAERTGGSVSTLTIQRTQQEDSAVYLCASSLGRTNFEQYFGPGTRLTVT.

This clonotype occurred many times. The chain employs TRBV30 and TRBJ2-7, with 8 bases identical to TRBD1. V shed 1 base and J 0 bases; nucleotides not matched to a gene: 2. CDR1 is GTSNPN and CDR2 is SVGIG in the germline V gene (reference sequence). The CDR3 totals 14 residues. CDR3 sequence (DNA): TGTGCCTGGAGTGGGACAGGGTTCTCCTACGAGCAGTACTTC. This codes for CAWSGTGFSYEQYF.

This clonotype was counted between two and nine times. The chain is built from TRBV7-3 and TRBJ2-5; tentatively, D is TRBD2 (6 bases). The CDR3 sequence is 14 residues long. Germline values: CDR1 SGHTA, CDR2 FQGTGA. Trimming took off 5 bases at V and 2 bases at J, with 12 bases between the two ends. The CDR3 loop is CASSPVGRQETQYF. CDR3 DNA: TGTGCCAGCAGCCCGGTGGGGAGGCAAGAGACCCAGTACTTC.

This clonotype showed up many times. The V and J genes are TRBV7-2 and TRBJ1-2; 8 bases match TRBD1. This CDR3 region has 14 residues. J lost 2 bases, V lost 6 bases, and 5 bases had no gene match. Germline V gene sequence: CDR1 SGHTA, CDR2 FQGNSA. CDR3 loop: CASRYTGGNYGYTF. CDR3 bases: TGTGCCAGCAGATATACAGGGGGAAACTATGGCTACACCTTC.

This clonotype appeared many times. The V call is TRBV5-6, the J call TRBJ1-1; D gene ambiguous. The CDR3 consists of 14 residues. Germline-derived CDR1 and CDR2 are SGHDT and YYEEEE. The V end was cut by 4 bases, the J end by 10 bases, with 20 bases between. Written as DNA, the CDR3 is TGTGCCAGCAGCCCCCGATGGCAGGCCAATGGAGCTTTCTTT. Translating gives CASSPRWQANGAFF.

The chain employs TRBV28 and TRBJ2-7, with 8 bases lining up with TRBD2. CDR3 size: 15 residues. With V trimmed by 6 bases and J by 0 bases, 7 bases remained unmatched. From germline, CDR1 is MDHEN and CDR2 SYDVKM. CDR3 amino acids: CASRSGGRSSYEQYF. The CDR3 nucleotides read TGTGCCAGCAGGAGCGGGGGAAGGAGCTCCTACGAGCAGTACTTC.

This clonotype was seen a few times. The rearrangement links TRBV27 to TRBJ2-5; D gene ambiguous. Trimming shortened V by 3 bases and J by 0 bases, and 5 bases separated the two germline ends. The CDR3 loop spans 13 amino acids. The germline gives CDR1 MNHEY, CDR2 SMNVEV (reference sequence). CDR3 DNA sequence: TGTGCCAGCAGTTTCACGTACCAAGAGACCCAGTACTTC. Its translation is CASSFTYQETQYF.

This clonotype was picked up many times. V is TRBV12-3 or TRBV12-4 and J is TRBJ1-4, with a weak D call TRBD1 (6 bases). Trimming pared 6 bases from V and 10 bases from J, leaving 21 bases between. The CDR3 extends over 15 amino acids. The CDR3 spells CASSFGGGAHGKLFF. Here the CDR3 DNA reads TGTGCCAGCAGCTTCGGAGGGGGGGCGCATGGAAAACTGTTTTTT.

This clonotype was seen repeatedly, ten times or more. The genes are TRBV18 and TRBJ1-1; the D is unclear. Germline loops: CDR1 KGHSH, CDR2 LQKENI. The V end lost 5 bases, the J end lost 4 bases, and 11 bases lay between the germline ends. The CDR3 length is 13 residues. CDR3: CASSYPPGTEAFF. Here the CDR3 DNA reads TGTGCCAGCTCATACCCGCCGGGCACTGAAGCTTTCTTT.

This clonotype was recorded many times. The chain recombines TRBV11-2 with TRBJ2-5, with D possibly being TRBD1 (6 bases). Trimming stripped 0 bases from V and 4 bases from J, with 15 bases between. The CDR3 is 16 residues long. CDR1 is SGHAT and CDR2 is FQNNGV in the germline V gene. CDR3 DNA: TGTGCCAGCAGCTTAGACGGGACAACAAAGGGAGAGACCCAGTACTTC. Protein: CASSLDGTTKGETQYF.

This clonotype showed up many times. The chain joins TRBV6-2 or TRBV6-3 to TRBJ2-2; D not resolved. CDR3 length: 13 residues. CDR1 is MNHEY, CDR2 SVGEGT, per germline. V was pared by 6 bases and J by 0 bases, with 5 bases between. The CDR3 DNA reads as TGTGCCAGCAGCAGTCCGAACACCGGGGAGCTGTTTTTT. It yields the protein CASSSPNTGELFF.

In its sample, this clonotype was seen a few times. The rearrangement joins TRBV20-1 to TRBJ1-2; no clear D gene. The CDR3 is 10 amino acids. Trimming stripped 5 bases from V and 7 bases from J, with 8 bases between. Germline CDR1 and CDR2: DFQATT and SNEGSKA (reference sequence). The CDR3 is CSALLVGYTF. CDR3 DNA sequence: TGCAGTGCTCTACTTGTTGGCTACACCTTC.

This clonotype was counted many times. The CDR3 is CASSTTGVAEAFF. The DNA for the CDR3 is TGTGCCAGCAGTACGACAGGGGTCGCTGAAGCTTTCTTT. The J gene is TRBJ1-1, the V gene TRBV6-5; TRBD1 aligns across 8 bases. V was pared by 5 bases and J by 6 bases, with 5 bases of the junction left unmatched. CDR3 length: 13 residues. CDR1 is MNHEY, CDR2 SVGAGI, per germline.

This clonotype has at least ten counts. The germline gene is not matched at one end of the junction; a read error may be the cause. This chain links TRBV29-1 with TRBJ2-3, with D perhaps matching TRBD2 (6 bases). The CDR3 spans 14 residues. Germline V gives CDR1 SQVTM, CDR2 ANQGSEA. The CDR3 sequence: CSVEGGAGTDTQYF. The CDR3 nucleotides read TGCAGCGTGGAAGGCGGGGCGGGCACAGATACGCAGTATTTT.

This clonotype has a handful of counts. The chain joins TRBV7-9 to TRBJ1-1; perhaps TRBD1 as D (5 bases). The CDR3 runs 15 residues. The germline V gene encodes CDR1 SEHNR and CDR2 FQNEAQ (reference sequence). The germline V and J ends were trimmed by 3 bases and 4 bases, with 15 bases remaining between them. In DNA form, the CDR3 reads TGTGCCAGCAGCTTTTCGGGGGTTCGAGGCACTGAAGCTTTCTTT. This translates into CASSFSGVRGTEAFF.

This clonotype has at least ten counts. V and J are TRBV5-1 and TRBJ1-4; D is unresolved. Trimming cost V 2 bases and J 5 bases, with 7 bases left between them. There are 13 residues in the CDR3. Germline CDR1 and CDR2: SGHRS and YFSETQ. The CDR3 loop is CASSLEPNEKLFF. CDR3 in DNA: TGCGCCAGCAGCTTAGAACCGAATGAAAAACTGTTTTTT.

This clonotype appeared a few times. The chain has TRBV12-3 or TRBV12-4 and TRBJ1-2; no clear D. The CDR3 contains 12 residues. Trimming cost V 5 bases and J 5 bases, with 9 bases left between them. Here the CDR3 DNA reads TGTGCCAGCAGTCGACGGACGTATGGCTACACCTTC. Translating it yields CASSRRTYGYTF.

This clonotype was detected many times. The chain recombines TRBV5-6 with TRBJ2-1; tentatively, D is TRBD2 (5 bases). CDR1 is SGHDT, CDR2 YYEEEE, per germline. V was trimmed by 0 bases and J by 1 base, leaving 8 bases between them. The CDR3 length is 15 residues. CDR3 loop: CASSLGGRSYNEQFF. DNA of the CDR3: TGTGCCAGCAGCTTGGGTGGGAGATCCTACAATGAGCAGTTCTTC.

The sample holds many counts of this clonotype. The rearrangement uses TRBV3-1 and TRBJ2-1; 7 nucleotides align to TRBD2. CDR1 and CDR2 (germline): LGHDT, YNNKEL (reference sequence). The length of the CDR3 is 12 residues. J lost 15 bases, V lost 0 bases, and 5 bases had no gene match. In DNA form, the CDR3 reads TGTGCCAGCAGCCAAGATCGCGGGGGTCGGTTCTTC. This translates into CASSQDRGGRFF.

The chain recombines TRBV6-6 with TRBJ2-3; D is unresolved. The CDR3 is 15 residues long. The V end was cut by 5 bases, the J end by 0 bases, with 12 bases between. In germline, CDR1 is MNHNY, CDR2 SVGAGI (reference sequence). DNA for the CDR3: TGTGCCAGCAGTGACCAAGCGCCTAGCACAGATACGCAGTATTTT. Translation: CASSDQAPSTDTQYF.

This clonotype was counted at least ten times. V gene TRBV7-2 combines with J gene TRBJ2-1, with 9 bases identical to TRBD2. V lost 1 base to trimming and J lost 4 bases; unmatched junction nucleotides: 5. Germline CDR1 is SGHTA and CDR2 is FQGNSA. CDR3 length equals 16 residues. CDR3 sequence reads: CASSLGAGGPYNEQFF. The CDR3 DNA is TGTGCCAGCAGCTTAGGAGCGGGGGGACCTTACAATGAGCAGTTCTTC. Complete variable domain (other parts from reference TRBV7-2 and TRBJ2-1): GAGVSQSPSNKVTEKGKDVELRCDPISGHTALYWYRQSLGQGLEFLIYFQGNSAPDKSGLPSDRFSAERTGGSVSTLTIQRTQQEDSAVYLCASSLGAGGPYNEQFFGPGTRLTVL.

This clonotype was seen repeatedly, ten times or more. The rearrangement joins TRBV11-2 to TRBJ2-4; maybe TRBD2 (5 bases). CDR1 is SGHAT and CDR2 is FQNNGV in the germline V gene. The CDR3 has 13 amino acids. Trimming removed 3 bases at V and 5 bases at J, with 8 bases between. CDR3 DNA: TGTGCCAGCAGCTTGGGTAGCGAAAACATTCAGTACTTC. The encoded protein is CASSLGSENIQYF.

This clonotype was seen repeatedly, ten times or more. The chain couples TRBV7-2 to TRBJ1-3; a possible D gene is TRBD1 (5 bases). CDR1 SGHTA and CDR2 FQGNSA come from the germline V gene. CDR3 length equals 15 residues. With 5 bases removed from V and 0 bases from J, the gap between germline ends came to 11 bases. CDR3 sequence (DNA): TGTGCCAGCAGCCAGGGACGTAGCTCTGGAAACACCATATATTTT. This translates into CASSQGRSSGNTIYF.

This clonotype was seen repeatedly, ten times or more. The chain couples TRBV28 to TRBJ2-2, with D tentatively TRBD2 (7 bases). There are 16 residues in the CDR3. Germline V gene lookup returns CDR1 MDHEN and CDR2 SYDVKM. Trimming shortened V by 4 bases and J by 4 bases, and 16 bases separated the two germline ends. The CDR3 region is CASSSSRRGATGELFF. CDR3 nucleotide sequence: TGTGCCAGCAGTTCCTCACGACGGGGGGCCACCGGGGAGCTGTTTTTT.

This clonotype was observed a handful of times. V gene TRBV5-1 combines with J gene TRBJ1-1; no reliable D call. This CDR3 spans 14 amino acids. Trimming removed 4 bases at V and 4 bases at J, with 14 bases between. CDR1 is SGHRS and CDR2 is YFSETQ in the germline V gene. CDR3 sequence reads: CASSADFWGTEAFF. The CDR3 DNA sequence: TGCGCCAGCAGCGCGGACTTTTGGGGCACTGAAGCTTTCTTT.

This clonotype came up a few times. CDR3 DNA: TGTGCCAGCAGCCAGGCAGCAGCCCAAGAGACCCAGTACTTC. This codes for CASSQAAAQETQYF. This sequence joins TRBV7-2 and TRBJ2-5; D not certain. The CDR3 totals 14 residues. CDR1 and CDR2 from the germline V gene are SGHTA and FQGNSA. V was shortened by 5 bases and J by 1 base, with 11 bases between the two germline ends.